This T cell receptor beta chain emerged from a study of blood T cell repertoires in COVID-19. About the study: The study drew acute and convalescent COVID-19 samples from the United States, Italy and Spain.

Sequenced by immunoSEQ multiplex PCR; TCRdb stores in-frame clones only, minus some. The sample shows about 340,000 clones, roughly 90% of them seen only once. The V and J ends lost 2 bases and 7 bases respectively, with 13 bases between them. Germline assignment: CDR1 SGHRS and CDR2 YFSETQ. CDR3 length: 14 residues. The receptor comes from a woman in her 30s who had recovered from COVID-19. The chain has TRBV5-1 and TRBJ2-1; a possible D gene is TRBD2 (6 bases). Material: PBMCs or T cells enriched from blood (not recorded which). The CDR3 region has the DNA TGCGCCAGCAGCTTCGGGACTCTAGAGAATGAGCAGTTCTTC. As protein: CASSFGTLENEQFF.